This is a list of T cell receptor beta chains from one sample in a study of blood T cell repertoires in COVID-19. Generated by immunoSEQ multiplex PCR, the TCRdb table keeps only in-frame clones and is missing some. The repertoire holds 100,000 to 150,000 clones, with 87% as singletons. Sequences were obtained from peripheral blood. Receptors were obtained from a man aged 50 to 59 with active COVID-19. The CDR3 runs from the conserved cysteine through the conserved F or W. The order of the fields is J gene, V gene, D gene, clone size, CDR3 DNA, CDR3 protein. D genes are given only for firm matches. Clone size, where shown, is once, few, many, or a class for clones that have expanded.

TRBJ1-4,TRBV5-1,TRBD1,-,TGCGCCAGCAGCTTGGTAGGGGGGACAGTTTATAATGAAAAACTGTTTTTT,CASSLVGGTVYNEKLFF
TRBJ2-7,TRBV7-2,-,-,TGTGCCAGCAGCTTTGTTTCGGTTCCCTACGAGCAGTACTTC,CASSFVSVPYEQYF
TRBJ1-2,TRBV3-1/TRBV3-2,-,-,TGTGCCAGCAGCCTTTCTGTTCTGGGCCCTAACTATGGCTACACCTTC,CASSLSVLGPNYGYTF
TRBJ2-7,TRBV13,TRBD2,-,TGTGCCAGCAGGCGGATCGGGACTAGCTCTACCTACGAGCAGTACTTC,CASRRIGTSSTYEQYF
TRBJ2-3,TRBV5-1,-,-,TGCGCCAGCAGCTCGAACTACAGGGCAGATACGCAGTATTTT,CASSSNYRADTQYF
TRBJ1-5,TRBV5-1,-,-,TGCGCCAGCAGCTTTTCCGGGGGGCCGAATCAGCCCCAGCATTTT,CASSFSGGPNQPQHF
TRBJ2-5,TRBV7-9,-,-,TGTGCCAGCAGCGGAGAGGCCGGACAGGGAGGGCAAGAGACCCAGTACTTC,CASSGEAGQGGQETQYF
TRBJ2-3,TRBV21-1,-,once,TGTGCCAGCAGCAAACTTGGGGACAGGTTCACAGATACGCAGTATTTT,CASSKLGDRFTDTQYF
TRBJ1-5,TRBV23-1,TRBD1,-,TGCGCCAGCAGTCTGAGGACAGGGGGCTATTGCAATCAGCCCCAGCATTTT,CASSLRTGGYCNQPQHF
TRBJ2-1,TRBV9,TRBD2,-,TGTGCCAGCAGCGGACAGCGGGGGGGCCGAGTAGATGAGCAGTTCTTC,CASSGQRGGRVDEQFF
TRBJ1-2,TRBV5-6,-,once,TGTGCCAGCAGCTTAAAGGACAGACCAAACTATGGCTACACCTTC,CASSLKDRPNYGYTF
TRBJ2-3,TRBV10-3,TRBD1,-,TGTGCCACCCGGGACAGAACAATCAGCACAGATACGCAGTATTTT,CATRDRTISTDTQYF
TRBJ2-1,TRBV6-5,-,-,TGTGCCAGCAGTCTGGACTTCTCATCCAATGAGCAGTTCTTC,CASSLDFSSNEQFF
TRBJ1-2,TRBV3-1/TRBV3-2,-,-,TGTGCCAGCAGCCGGGGGGGGGCGGTTGGCTACACCTTC,CASSRGGAVGYTF
TRBJ1-2,TRBV7-9,-,-,TGTGCCAGCAGCCACACTAGGAGGAGCACTTATGGCTACACCTTC,CASSHTRRSTYGYTF
TRBJ1-4,TRBV4-2,TRBD1,few,TGTGCCAGCAGCCATCAGTCAGGGGGCGAAAAACTGTTTTTT,CASSHQSGGEKLFF
TRBJ2-2,TRBV18,-,-,TGTGCCAGCTCACCGCAGGTTTTGAAGAACACCGGGGAGCTGTTTTTT,CASSPQVLKNTGELFF
TRBJ2-2,TRBV3-1/TRBV3-2,TRBD2,-,TGTGCCAGCAGCCTAGCGGGGAACACCGGGGAGCTGTTTTTT,CASSLAGNTGELFF
TRBJ1-3,TRBV7-9,-,few,TGTGCCAGCAGCCTCGTCCCTGGAAACACCATATATTTT,CASSLVPGNTIYF
TRBJ2-5,TRBV19,-,-,TGTGCCAGTAGTAAAGGGACTCTAGGGGAGACCCAGTACTTC,CASSKGTLGETQYF
TRBJ2-5,TRBV7-2,-,-,TGTGCCAGCAGCTTCCAGGGGCGGCTCCAAGAGACCCAGTACTTC,CASSFQGRLQETQYF
TRBJ1-5,TRBV7-9,-,-,TGTGCCAGCAGCTTGTTCCCAGGGTACGGAAATCAGCCCCAGCATTTT,CASSLFPGYGNQPQHF
TRBJ1-6,TRBV7-2,-,-,TGTGCCAGCAGCCCACAAACAGTCGATTCACCCCTCCACTTT,CASSPQTVDSPLHF
TRBJ2-7,TRBV6-1,-,-,TGTGCCAGCAGTGACGAGGGGGGGGGCCGTGACGAGCAGTACTTC,CASSDEGGGRDEQYF
TRBJ2-4,TRBV7-9,-,once,TGTGCCAGCAGCTGGGTCCAGAGGAAAAACATTCAGTACTTC,CASSWVQRKNIQYF
TRBJ1-5,TRBV7-8,-,-,TGTGCCAGCAGCTTACAGGGGACGGGAAATCAGCCCCAGCATTTT,CASSLQGTGNQPQHF
TRBJ2-5,TRBV14,-,once,TGTGCCAGCAGCCGGCAGGCAGTTCCAGAGACCCAGTACTTC,CASSRQAVPETQYF
TRBJ2-7,TRBV6-5,-,-,TGTGCCAGCACCACTAGAGGGACCTACGAGCAGTACTTC,CASTTRGTYEQYF
TRBJ2-2,TRBV4-3,TRBD1,few,TGCGCCAGCAGCCAAGATAGAGGGAGTGACAGGGCCAACACCGGGGAGCTGTTTTTT,CASSQDRGSDRANTGELFF
TRBJ2-7,TRBV27,-,few,TGTGCCAGCAGCCTAAGGGGGGGGTATCGCGAGCAGTACTTC,CASSLRGGYREQYF
TRBJ2-5,TRBV7-6,-,-,TGTGCCAGCAGCTTAGGGCGGGACCAAGAGACCCAGTACTTC,CASSLGRDQETQYF
TRBJ1-2,TRBV9,TRBD1,-,TGTGCCAGCAGCGCTCCGTGGGTTTCGGACAGGGACCTCTATGGCTACACCTTC,CASSAPWVSDRDLYGYTF